The 7 T cell receptor beta chains below come from one sample, sequenced in a study of human T cells and chemical hapten exposure. Time point described: patch test 3, about 24 weeks after DPC sensitization. Treatment reported: therapeutic diphenylcyclopropenone sensitization with weekly scalp DPC. TCRdb redid the calling of the RACE reads with MiXCR, one entry per CDR3 protein. There are tens of thousands of distinct CDR3 sequences in the sample; 11% occur only once, and approximately 1.5% lies in the top ten. Sequenced here: whole blood, sampled in connection with sensitization to the hapten diphenylcyclopropenone (DPC). The receptors stem from a woman aged 45-59 years with alopecia areata. Some clones in this sample may be carry-over from other donors' samples.

This clonotype was counted ten times or more. The chain carries TRBV7-9 and TRBJ1-1; unclear D gene. Germline lookup yields CDR1 SEHNR and CDR2 FQNEAQ (reference sequence). CDR3 size: 12 residues. Trimming left V 7 bases short and J 1 base short, with 7 bases between. CDR3 coding DNA: TGTGCCAGCATTTTCGGGAACACTGAAGCTTTCTTT. Translated, it gives CASIFGNTEAFF.

This clonotype has a handful of counts. The genes are TRBV28 and TRBJ1-1, with D unclear. The CDR3 sequence is 15 residues long. V gave up 2 bases and J gave up 2 bases, with 12 bases separating them. Germline V lookup: CDR1 MDHEN, CDR2 SYDVKM. CDR3 loop: CASSLLPGQNTEAFF. CDR3 DNA sequence: TGTGCCAGCAGTTTACTTCCGGGCCAAAACACTGAAGCTTTCTTT.

The chain is built from TRBV6-6 and TRBJ2-2, with D uncertain. CDR1 MNHNY and CDR2 SVGAGI come from the germline V gene (reference sequence). Trimming cost V 4 bases and J 0 bases, with 9 bases left between them. The CDR3 consists of 15 residues. The CDR3: CASSFKTTNTGELFF. In DNA, the CDR3 is TGTGCCAGCAGTTTCAAAACTACGAACACCGGGGAGCTGTTTTTT.

In this sample, this clonotype turned up many times. The rearrangement joins TRBV6-5 to TRBJ2-1; no reliable D call. CDR1 and CDR2 from the germline V gene are MNHEY and SVGAGI. The CDR3 sequence is 16 residues long. Trimming shortened V by 6 bases and J by 4 bases, and 19 bases separated the two germline ends. As DNA, the CDR3 is TGTGCCAGCAGCCTCTTCCCCGCGGAGCCTTACAATGAGCAGTTCTTC. Protein product: CASSLFPAEPYNEQFF.

This clonotype was found a few times. The chain uses TRBV6-2 or TRBV6-3 and TRBJ2-2; 8 nucleotides agree with TRBD1. The germline V gene has CDR1 MNHEY and CDR2 SVGEGT. The CDR3 length is 13 residues. Trimming cost V 6 bases and J 6 bases; bases outside gene matches: 3. The CDR3 sequence: CASRMDRAGELFF. In DNA form, the CDR3 reads TGTGCCAGCAGGATGGACAGGGCCGGGGAGCTGTTTTTT.

As to this clonotype: This could be a read error, since a much larger clone is one nucleotide away. V gene TRBV2 combines with J gene TRBJ2-7; TRBD2 matches 7 bases. Germline V gene data show CDR1 as SNHLY and CDR2 as FYNNEI. The CDR3 loop spans 14 amino acids. The CDR3 sequence is CVSSVPSGYYEQYF. Written as DNA, the CDR3 is TGTGTCAGCAGTGTACCTAGCGGATACTACGAGCAGTACTTC.

This chain connects TRBV18 to TRBJ2-7, with 9 positions matching TRBD1. Germline CDR1 KGHSH, CDR2 LQKENI. The CDR3 consists of 15 residues. V trimming: 0 bases; J trimming: 1 base; junction bases outside the gene matches: 1. The CDR3, as DNA: TGTGCCAGCTCACCACCCGGACAGGGGTCCTACGAGCAGTACTTC. Protein: CASSPPGQGSYEQYF.